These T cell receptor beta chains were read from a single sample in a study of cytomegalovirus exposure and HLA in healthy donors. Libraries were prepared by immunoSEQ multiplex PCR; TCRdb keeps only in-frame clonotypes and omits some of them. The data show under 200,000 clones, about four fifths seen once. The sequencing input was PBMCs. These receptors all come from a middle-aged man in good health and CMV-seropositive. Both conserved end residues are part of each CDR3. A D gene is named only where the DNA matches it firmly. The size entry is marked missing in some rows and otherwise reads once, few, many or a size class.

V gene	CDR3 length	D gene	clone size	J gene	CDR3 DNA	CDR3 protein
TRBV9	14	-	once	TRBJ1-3	TGTGCCAGCAGCGTTGGGAGCTCTGGAAACACCATATATTTT	CASSVGSSGNTIYF
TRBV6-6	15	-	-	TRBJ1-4	TGTGCCAGCAGCCCGCTTGCGGGGACTAATGAAAAACTGTTTTTT	CASSPLAGTNEKLFF
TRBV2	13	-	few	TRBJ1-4	TGTGCCAGCAGTCGACAGCCTAATGAAAAACTGTTTTTT	CASSRQPNEKLFF
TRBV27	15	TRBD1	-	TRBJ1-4	TGTGCCAGCAGTTTAGGGACAGACGGCGGGGAAAAACTGTTTTTT	CASSLGTDGGEKLFF
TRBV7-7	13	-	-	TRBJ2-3	TGTGCCAGCAGCGCTGGACTCACAGATACGCAGTATTTT	CASSAGLTDTQYF
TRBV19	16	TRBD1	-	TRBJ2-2	TGTGCCAGTAACCCTATCCCGGGACAGGCCGAAGTGGAGCTGTTTTTT	CASNPIPGQAEVELFF
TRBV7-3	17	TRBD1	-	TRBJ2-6	TGTGCCAGCAGCCCCGGGCCGACAGGGATGGGGGCCAACGTCCTGACTTTC	CASSPGPTGMGANVLTF
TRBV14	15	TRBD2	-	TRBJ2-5	TGTGCCAGCAGCCCGGGGGGACTCTTCCAAGAGACCCAGTACTTC	CASSPGGLFQETQYF
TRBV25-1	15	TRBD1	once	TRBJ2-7	TGTGCCAGCAGTGAATCGACAGGGGCCGCTGACGAGCAGTACTTC	CASSESTGAADEQYF
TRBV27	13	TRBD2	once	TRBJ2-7	TGTGCCAGCAGAATTGGACTAGCCTACGAGCAGTACTTC	CASRIGLAYEQYF
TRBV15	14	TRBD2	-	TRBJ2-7	TGTGCCACCAGCAGAGATGGGGGGGGATACGAGCAGTACTTC	CATSRDGGGYEQYF
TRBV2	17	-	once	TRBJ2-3	TGTGCCAGCAGTAAAACCGGGAGAAAAACGAGCACAGATACGCAGTATTTT	CASSKTGRKTSTDTQYF
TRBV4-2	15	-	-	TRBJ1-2	TGTGCCAGCAGCCAAGAGCAGGGTCCCTCGAGAGGCCACACCTTC	CASSQEQGPSRGHTF
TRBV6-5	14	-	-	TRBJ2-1	TGTGCCAGCAGACCCGGGACACCCTACAATGAGCAGTTCTTC	CASRPGTPYNEQFF
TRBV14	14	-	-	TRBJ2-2	TGTGCCAGCAGCCAATCTGCGAACACCGGGGAGCTGTTTTTT	CASSQSANTGELFF
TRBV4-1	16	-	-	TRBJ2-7	TGCGCCAGCAGCCAAGAAGGTCCAGGGGCAGCCTACGAGCAGTACTTC	CASSQEGPGAAYEQYF
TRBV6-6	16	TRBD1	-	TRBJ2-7	TGTGCCAGCAGTTACTCTAAAACAGGGGGCTCCTACGAGCAGTACTTC	CASSYSKTGGSYEQYF
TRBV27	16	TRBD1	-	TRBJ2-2	TGTGCCAGCAGTCAAAGGGACAGGGGGGGGACCGGGGAGCTGTTTTTT	CASSQRDRGGTGELFF
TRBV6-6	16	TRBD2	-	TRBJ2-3	TGTGCCAGCAGTCATCAACCGGGACTAGCGTTAGATACGCAGTATTTT	CASSHQPGLALDTQYF
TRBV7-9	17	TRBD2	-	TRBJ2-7	TGTGCCAGCAGCCGTCGTCCGGGACTAGCGGGGTCCTACGAGCAGTACTTC	CASSRRPGLAGSYEQYF
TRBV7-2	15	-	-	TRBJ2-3	TGTGCCAGCAGCCCAAAGGAGGGACCGCCCCTAACGCAGTATTTT	CASSPKEGPPLTQYF
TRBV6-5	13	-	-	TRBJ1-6	TGTGCCAGCCGCCAGGGGAGTAATTCACCCCTCCACTTT	CASRQGSNSPLHF
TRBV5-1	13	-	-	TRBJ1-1	TGCGCCAGCAGCTTGGTGGGAGACACTGAAGCTTTCTTT	CASSLVGDTEAFF
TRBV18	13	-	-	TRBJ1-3	TGTGCCAGCTCACCAGTAACTGGAAACACCATATATTTT	CASSPVTGNTIYF
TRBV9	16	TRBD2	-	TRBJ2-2	TGTGCCAGCAGCGACTCTAGCGGGGGGAACACCGGGGAGCTGTTTTTT	CASSDSSGGNTGELFF
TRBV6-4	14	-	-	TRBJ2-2	TGTGCCAGCAGTACACAGGTTAACACCGGGGAGCTGTTTTTT	CASSTQVNTGELFF
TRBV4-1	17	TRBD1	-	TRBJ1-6	TGCGCCAGCAGCCAGAGACAGGGGGCGATTGATAATTCACCCCTCCACTTT	CASSQRQGAIDNSPLHF
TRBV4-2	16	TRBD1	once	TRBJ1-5	TGTGCCAGCAGCCAAACCGGACAGGCGGGGAATCAGCCCCAGCATTTT	CASSQTGQAGNQPQHF
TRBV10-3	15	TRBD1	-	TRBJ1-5	TGTGCCATCAATCGGACAGGGGAGGGCAATCAGCCCCAGCATTTT	CAINRTGEGNQPQHF
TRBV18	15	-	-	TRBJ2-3	TGTGCCAGCTCACCACCCGGGACTAGCACAGATACGCAGTATTTT	CASSPPGTSTDTQYF
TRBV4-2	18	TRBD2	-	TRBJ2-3	TGTGCCAGCAGCAGGAGAGCTAGCGGGGCGTCTAGCACAGATACGCAGTATTTT	CASSRRASGASSTDTQYF
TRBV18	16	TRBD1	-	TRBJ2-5	TGTGCCAGCTCACCAAGGCCCCCCGGGACAGTGGAGACCCAGTACTTC	CASSPRPPGTVETQYF
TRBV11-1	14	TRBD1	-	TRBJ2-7	TGTGCCAGCAGCACCCGGGACAGATCCTACGAGCAGTACTTC	CASSTRDRSYEQYF
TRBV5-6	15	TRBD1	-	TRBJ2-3	TGTGCCAGCAGCTTGGGTAGGGGGCCAGCAGATACGCAGTATTTT	CASSLGRGPADTQYF
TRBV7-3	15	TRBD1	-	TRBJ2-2	TGTGCCAGCAGCCCAGACAGGGGGCGGACCGGGGAGCTGTTTTTT	CASSPDRGRTGELFF
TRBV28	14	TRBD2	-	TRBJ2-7	TGTGCCAGCAGTTCCGCGGGACTAGTCTATGAGCAGTACTTC	CASSSAGLVYEQYF
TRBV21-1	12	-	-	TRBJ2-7	TGTGCCAGCAGCAAACTGAGGTCCGAGCAGTACTTC	CASSKLRSEQYF
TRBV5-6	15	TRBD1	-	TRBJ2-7	TGTGCCAGCAGCCCCGCCGACAGGGGGTCCGACGAGCAGTACTTC	CASSPADRGSDEQYF
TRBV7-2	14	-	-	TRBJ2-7	TGTGCCAGCAGCATTGGTGGGTCGACTACCGAGCAGTACTTC	CASSIGGSTTEQYF
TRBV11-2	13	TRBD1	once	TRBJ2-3	TGTGCCAGCAGCCTCGGGACAGGGAGGTTTCTGAATTTT	CASSLGTGRFLNF
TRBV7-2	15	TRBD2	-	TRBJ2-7	TGTGCCAGCAGCTTAGTAGCGGGAAGCTCCTACGAGCAGTACTTC	CASSLVAGSSYEQYF
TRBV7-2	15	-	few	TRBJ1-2	TGTGCCAGCAGCTTAGACAGGAGTACACTCTATGGCTACACCTTC	CASSLDRSTLYGYTF
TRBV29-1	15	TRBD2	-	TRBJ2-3	TGCAGCGTTGAAAAAGCGGGAGTGGCCACAGATACGCAGTATTTT	CSVEKAGVATDTQYF
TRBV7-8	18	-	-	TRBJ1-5	TGTGCCAGCAGCTTGAAGGGAGGGCCCCAACTTAGCAATCAGCCCCAGCATTTT	CASSLKGGPQLSNQPQHF
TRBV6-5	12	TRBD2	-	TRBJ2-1	TGTGCTAGCGGGAGCTCCTACAATGAGCAGTTCTTC	CASGSSYNEQFF
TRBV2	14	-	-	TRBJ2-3	TGTGCCAGCACCGAGATGCTAGGGGGGGGTACGCAGTATTTT	CASTEMLGGGTQYF
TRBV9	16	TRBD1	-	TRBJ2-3	TGTGCCAGCAGCACCACTAGACAGGGGAAGACAGATACGCAGTATTTT	CASSTTRQGKTDTQYF
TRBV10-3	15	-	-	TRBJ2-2	TGTGCCATCAGTGAGTCGCCAGTGAACACCGGGGAGCTGTTTTTT	CAISESPVNTGELFF
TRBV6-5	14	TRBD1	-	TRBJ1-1	TGTGCCAGCAGTGCTAGGGGGCCTAACACTGAAGCTTTCTTT	CASSARGPNTEAFF
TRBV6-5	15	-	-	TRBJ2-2	TGTGCCAGCAGAACAGAAGGGGTGAACACCGGGGAGCTGTTTTTT	CASRTEGVNTGELFF
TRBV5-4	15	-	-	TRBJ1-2	TGTGCCAGCAGCTTCCTTAGGCAGGGGACCTATGGCTACCCCTTC	CASSFLRQGTYGYPF